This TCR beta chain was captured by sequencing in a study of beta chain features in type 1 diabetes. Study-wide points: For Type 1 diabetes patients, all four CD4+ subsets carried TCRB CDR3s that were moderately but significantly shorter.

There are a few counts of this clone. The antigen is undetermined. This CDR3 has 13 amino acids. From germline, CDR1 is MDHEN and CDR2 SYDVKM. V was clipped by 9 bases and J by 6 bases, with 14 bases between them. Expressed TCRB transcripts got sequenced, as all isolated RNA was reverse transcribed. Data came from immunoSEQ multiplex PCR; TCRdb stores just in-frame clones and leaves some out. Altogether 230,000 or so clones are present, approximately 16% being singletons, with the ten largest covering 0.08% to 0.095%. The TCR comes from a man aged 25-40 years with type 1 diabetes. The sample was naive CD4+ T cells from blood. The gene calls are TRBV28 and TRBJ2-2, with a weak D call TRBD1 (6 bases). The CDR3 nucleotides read TGTGCCAGTTACTTACAGGGCTCCGGGGAGCTGTTTTTT. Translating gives CASYLQGSGELFF.